The rows below give T cell receptor beta chains drawn from one sample of a study of tumor-infiltrating lymphocytes in primary liver carcinoma. TCRdb redid the calling of the multiplex PCR reads with MiXCR, one entry per CDR3 protein. In the table there are approximately 330,000 distinct CDR3 sequences, about 61% of which are singletons. The sample taken for sequencing was peripheral blood. The receptor set was obtained from a man aged 35-49 years with primary liver carcinoma and hepatitis B virus infection. CDR3s include the opening cysteine and the closing phenylalanine or tryptophan. A D gene is named only where the DNA matches it firmly. Part of the rows lack a size; the others show once, few, many or a class for expanded clones.

16 TRBJ1-6 few NA TRBV6-1 CASSELGPLNNSPLHF TGTGCCAGCAGTGAATTAGGACCACTCAATAATTCACCCCTCCACTTT
10 TRBJ2-2 many NA TRBV6-1 CASSERGLFF TGTGCCAGCAGTGAGAGGGGTCTGTTTTTT
13 TRBJ1-6 NA NA TRBV12-3/TRBV12-4 CSSSLEYNSPFHF TGTTCCAGCAGTTTGGAGTATAATTCACCCTTCCACTTT
15 TRBJ2-7 NA NA TRBV11-2 CASSPEVGASGGQYF TGTGCCAGCAGCCCAGAAGTGGGGGCTTCAGGCGGGCAGTACTTC
14 TRBJ1-5 NA NA TRBV5-1 CASSSGGRNRPQHF TGTGCCAGCAGCTCGGGGGGGCGCAATCGGCCCCAGCATTTT
13 TRBJ1-2 many NA TRBV4-1 CASSQDWAYGYTF TGCGCCAGCAGCCAAGATTGGGCCTATGGCTACACCTTC
13 TRBJ2-7 few NA TRBV12-3/TRBV12-4 CASSGSISYEQYF TGTGCCAGCAGTGGAAGCATCTCCTACGAGCAGTACTTC
15 TRBJ2-1 many TRBD2 TRBV5-1 CASSSSGISSHEQFF TGCGCCAGCAGCTCCAGCGGGATCTCATCACATGAGCAGTTCTTC
14 TRBJ2-2 NA NA TRBV25-1 CVRSEGTDTGELFF TGTGTCAGAAGTGAGGGAACAGATACCGGGGAGCTGTTTTTT
14 TRBJ1-4 NA NA TRBV11-1 CAGSPAGVAEKLFF TGTGCCGGAAGCCCCGCGGGGGTTGCTGAAAAACTGTTTTTT